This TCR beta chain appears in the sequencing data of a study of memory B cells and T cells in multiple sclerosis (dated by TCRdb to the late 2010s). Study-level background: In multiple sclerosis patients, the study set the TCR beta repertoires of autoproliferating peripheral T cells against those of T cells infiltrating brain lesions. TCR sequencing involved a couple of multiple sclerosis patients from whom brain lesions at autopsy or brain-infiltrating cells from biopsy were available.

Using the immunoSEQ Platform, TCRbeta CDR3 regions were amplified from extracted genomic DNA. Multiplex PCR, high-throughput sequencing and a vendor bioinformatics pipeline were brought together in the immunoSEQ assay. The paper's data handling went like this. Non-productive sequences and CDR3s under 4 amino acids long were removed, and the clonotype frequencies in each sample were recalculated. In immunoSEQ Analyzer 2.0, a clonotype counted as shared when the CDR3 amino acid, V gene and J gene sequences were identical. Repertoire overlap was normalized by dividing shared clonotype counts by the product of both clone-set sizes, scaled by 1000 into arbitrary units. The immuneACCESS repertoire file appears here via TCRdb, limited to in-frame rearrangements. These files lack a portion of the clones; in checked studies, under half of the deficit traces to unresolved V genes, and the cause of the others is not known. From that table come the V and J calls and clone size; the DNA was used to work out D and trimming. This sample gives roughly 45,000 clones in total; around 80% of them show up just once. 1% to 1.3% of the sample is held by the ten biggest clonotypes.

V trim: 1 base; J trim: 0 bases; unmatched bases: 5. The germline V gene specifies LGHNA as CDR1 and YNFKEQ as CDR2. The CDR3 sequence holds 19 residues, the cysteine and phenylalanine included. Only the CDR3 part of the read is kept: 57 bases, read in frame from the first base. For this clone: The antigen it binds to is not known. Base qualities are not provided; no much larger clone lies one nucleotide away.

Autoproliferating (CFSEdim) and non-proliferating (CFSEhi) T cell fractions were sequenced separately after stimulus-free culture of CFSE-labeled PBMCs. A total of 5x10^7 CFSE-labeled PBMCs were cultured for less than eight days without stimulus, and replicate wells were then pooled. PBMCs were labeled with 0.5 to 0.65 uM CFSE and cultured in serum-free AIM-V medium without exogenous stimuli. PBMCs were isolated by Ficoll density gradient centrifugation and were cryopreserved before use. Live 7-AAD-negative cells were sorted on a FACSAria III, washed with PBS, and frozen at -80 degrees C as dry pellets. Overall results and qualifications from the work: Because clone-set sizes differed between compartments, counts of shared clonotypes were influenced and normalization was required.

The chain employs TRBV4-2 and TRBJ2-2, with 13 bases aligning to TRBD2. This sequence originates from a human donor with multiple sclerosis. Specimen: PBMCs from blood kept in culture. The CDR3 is CASSQVELAGGPNTGELFF. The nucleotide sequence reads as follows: TGTGCCAGCAGCCAAGTCGAACTAGCGGGGGGGCCGAACACCGGGGAGCTGTTTTTT.